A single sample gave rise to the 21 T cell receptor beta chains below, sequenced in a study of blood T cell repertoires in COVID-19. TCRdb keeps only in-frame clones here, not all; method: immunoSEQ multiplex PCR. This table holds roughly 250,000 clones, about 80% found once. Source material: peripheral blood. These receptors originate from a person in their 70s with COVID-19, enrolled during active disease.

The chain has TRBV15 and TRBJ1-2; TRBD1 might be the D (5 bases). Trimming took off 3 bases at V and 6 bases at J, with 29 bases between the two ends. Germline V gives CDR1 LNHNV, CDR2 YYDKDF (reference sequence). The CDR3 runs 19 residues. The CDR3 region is CATSSRYLTNGRVGDGYTF. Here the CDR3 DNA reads TGTGCCACCAGCAGTCGCTATCTGACCAATGGACGGGTAGGGGATGGCTACACCTTC.

The CDR3 is CAIRAGVDTGELFF. The DNA for the CDR3 is TGTGCCATCAGGGCAGGGGTTGACACCGGGGAGCTGTTTTTT. This chain links TRBV10-3 with TRBJ2-2, with D tentatively TRBD1 (6 bases). Trimming removed 6 bases at V and 3 bases at J, with 11 bases between. Germline CDR1 ENHRY, CDR2 SYGVKD. This CDR3 region has 14 residues.

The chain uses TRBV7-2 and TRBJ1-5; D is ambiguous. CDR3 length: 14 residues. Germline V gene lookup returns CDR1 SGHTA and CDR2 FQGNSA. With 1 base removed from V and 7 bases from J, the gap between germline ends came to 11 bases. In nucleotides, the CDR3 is TGTGCCAGCAGCTTAGTTAGCGGCGGGCAGCCCCAGCATTTT. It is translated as CASSLVSGGQPQHF.

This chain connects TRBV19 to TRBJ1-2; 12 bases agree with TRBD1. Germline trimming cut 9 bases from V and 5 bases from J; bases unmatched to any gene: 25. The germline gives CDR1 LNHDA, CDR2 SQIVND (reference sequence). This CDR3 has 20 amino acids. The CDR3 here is CASSGGQGAPWVVESYGYTF. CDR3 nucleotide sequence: TGTGCCAGCTCGGGGGGACAGGGGGCCCCGTGGGTCGTAGAGTCGTATGGCTACACCTTC.

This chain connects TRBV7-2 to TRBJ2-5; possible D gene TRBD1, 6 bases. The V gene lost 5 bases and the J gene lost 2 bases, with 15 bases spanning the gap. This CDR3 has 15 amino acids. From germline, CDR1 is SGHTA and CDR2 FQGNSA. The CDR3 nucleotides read TGTGCCAGCAGCGAGTCAACAGGGTGGCAAGAGACCCAGTACTTC. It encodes CASSESTGWQETQYF.

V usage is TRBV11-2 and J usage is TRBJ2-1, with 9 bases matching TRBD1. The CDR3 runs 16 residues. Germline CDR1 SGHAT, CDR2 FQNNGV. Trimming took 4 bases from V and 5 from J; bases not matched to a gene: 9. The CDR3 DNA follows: TGTGCCAGCAGCTCACGCGGGACAGGGACTGACAATGAGCAGTTCTTC. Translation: CASSSRGTGTDNEQFF. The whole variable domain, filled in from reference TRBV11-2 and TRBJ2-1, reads EAGVAQSPRYKIIEKRQSVAFWCNPISGHATLYWYQQILGQGPKLLIQFQNNGVVDDSQLPKDRFSAERLKGVDSTLKIQPAKLEDSAVYLCASSSRGTGTDNEQFFGPGTRLTVL.

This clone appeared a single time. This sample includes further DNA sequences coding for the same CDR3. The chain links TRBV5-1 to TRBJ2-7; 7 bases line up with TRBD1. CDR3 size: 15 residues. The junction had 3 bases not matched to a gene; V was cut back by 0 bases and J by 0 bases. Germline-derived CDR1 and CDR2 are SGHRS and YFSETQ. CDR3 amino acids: CASSLGQGLSYEQYF. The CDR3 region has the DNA TGCGCCAGCAGCTTGGGACAGGGCCTCTCCTACGAGCAGTACTTC.

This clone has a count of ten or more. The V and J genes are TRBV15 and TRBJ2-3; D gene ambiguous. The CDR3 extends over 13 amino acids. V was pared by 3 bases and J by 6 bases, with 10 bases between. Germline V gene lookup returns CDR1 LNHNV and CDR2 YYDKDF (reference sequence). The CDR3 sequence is CATSSTQWDTQYF. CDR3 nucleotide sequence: TGTGCCACCAGCAGCACGCAGTGGGATACGCAGTATTTT.

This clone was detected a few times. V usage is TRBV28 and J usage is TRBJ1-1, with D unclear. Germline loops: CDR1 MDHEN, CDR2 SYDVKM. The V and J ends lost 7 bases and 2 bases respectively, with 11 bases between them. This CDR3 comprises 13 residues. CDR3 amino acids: CASKTTVNTEAFF. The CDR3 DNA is TGTGCCAGCAAGACAACAGTAAACACTGAAGCTTTCTTT.

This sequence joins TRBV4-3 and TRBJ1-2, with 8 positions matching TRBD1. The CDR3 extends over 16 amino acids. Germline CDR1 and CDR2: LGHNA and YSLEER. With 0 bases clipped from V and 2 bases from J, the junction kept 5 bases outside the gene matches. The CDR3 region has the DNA TGCGCCAGCAGCCAAGATTTAAACAGGGGGAACTATGGCTACACCTTC. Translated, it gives CASSQDLNRGNYGYTF.

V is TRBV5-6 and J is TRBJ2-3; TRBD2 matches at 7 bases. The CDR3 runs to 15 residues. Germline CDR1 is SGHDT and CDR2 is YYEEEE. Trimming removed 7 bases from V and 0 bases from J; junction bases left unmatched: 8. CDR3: CASGRLAESTDTQYF. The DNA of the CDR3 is TGTGCCAGCGGTAGGCTAGCGGAGAGCACAGATACGCAGTATTTT.

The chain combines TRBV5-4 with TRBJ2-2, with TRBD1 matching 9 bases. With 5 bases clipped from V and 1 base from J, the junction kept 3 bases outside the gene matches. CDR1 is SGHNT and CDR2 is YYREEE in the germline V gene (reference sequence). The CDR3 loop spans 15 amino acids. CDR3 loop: CASRTGGGNTGELFF. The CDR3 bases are TGTGCCAGCAGGACAGGGGGAGGGAACACCGGGGAGCTGTTTTTT.

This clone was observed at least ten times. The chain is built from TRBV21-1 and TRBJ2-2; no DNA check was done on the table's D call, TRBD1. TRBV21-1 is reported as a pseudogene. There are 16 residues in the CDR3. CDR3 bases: TGTGCCAGCAGCCTTAACGGGACAGCAGTCACCGGGGAGCTGTTTTTT. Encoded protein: CASSLNGTAVTGELFF.

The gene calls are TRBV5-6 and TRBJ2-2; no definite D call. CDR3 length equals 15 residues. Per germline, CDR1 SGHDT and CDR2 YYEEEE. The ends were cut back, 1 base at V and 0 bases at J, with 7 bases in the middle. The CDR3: CASSLLQTNTGELFF. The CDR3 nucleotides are TGTGCCAGCAGCTTGTTACAGACGAACACCGGGGAGCTGTTTTTT.

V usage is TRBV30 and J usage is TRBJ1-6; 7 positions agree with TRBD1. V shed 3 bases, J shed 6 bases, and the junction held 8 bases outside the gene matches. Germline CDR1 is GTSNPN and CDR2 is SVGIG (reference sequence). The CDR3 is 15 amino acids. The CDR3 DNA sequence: TGTGCCTGGAGGAGAAAGACAGGGTCTAATTCACCCCTCCACTTT. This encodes CAWRRKTGSNSPLHF.

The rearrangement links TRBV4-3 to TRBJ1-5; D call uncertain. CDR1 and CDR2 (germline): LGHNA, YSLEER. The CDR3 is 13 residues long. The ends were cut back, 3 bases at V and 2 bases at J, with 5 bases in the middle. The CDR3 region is CASSHSRNQPQHF. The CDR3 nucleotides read TGCGCCAGCAGCCACAGTCGCAATCAGCCCCAGCATTTT.

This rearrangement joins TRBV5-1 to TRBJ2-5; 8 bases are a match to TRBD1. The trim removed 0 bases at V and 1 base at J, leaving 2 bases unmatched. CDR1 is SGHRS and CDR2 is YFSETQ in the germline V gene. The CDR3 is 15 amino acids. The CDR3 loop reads CASSLVQGVQETQYF. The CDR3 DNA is TGCGCCAGCAGCTTGGTACAGGGGGTCCAAGAGACCCAGTACTTC.

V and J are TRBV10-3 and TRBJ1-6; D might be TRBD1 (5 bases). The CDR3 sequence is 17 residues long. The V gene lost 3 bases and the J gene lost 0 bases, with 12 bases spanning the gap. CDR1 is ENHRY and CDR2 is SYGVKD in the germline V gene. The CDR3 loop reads CAISDRGQSSYNSPLHF. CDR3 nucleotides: TGTGCCATCAGTGACCGCGGACAAAGCTCCTATAATTCACCCCTCCACTTT.

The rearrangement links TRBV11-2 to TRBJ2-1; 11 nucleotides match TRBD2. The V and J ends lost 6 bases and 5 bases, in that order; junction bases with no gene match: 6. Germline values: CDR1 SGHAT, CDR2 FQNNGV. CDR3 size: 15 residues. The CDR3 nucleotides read TGTGCCAGCAGTCCCCTAGCGGGAGGCCACAATGAGCAGTTCTTC. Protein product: CASSPLAGGHNEQFF.

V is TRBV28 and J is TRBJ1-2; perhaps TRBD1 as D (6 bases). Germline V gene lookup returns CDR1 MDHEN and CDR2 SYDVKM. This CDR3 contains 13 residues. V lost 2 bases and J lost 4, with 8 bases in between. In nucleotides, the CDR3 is TGTGCCAGCAGTTTAGGACAGTTCTATGGCTACACCTTC. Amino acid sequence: CASSLGQFYGYTF.

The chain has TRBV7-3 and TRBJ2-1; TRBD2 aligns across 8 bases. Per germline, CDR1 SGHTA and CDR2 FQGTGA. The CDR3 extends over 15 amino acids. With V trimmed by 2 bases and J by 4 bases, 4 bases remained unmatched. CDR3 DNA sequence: TGTGCCAGCAGCTTAGACCAGCGGGGGTACAATGAGCAGTTCTTC. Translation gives CASSLDQRGYNEQFF.